Listed here are 16 T cell receptor beta chains from one sample, sequenced in a study of blood T cell repertoires in COVID-19. Sequenced by immunoSEQ multiplex PCR; TCRdb stores in-frame clones only, minus some. The table lists roughly 180,000 clones, 80% to 85% of them singletons. The specimen was peripheral blood. All receptors derive from an elderly woman with COVID-19, enrolled during active disease.

About this clone: Other DNA sequences of this sample code for an identical CDR3. This chain joins TRBV5-1 and TRBJ1-2, with 7 bases identical to TRBD1. This CDR3 has 13 amino acids. Looked up from germline, CDR1 is SGHRS and CDR2 is YFSETQ. The V gene end was trimmed by 4 bases and the J gene end by 2 bases; junction bases not matched to a gene: 2. The CDR3 here is CASSLGQNYGYTF. The CDR3, as DNA: TGCGCCAGCAGCCTGGGACAGAACTATGGCTACACCTTC. Combining the CDR3 with reference TRBV5-1 and TRBJ1-2 gives the whole variable domain KAGVTQTPRYLIKTRGQQVTLSCSPISGHRSVSWYQQTPGQGLQFLFEYFSETQRNKGNFPGRFSGRQFSNSRSEMNVSTLELGDSALYLCASSLGQNYGYTFGSGTRLTVV.

The chain joins TRBV29-1 to TRBJ2-3; 9 bases line up with TRBD2. V lost 5 bases to trimming and J lost 1 base; unmatched junction nucleotides: 10. Germline-derived CDR1 and CDR2 are SQVTM and ANQGSEA. CDR3 length equals 16 residues. The CDR3, as DNA: TGCAGCGTTTTGGGCGGGGGGGCAGAGGGCACAGATACGCAGTATTTT. This encodes CSVLGGGAEGTDTQYF.

This chain links TRBV27 with TRBJ2-1; 7 positions match TRBD2. The CDR3 contains 16 residues. The V segment lost 4 bases and the J segment 0 bases; nucleotides outside the gene matches: 6. In germline, CDR1 is MNHEY, CDR2 SMNVEV (reference sequence). The CDR3 DNA reads TGTGCCAGCAGTTCCCTCCTAGCGGCCTCCTACAATGAGCAGTTCTTC. Translating gives CASSSLLAASYNEQFF.

This clone was observed a few times. V usage is TRBV6-2 or TRBV6-3 and J usage is TRBJ2-7; D is perhaps TRBD1 (5 bases). V was clipped by 0 bases and J by 3 bases, with 9 bases between them. Germline values: CDR1 MNHEY, CDR2 SVGEGT. There are 14 residues in the CDR3. The CDR3 is CASSYSTAIYEQYF. DNA for the CDR3: TGTGCCAGCAGTTACTCGACAGCCATCTACGAGCAGTACTTC.

This chain links TRBV4-1 with TRBJ1-4; 10 bases are a match to TRBD1. Germline-derived CDR1 and CDR2 are MGHRA and YSYEKL. The CDR3 runs 17 residues. Trimming cost V 0 bases and J 8 bases; bases outside gene matches: 9. As DNA, the CDR3 is TGCGCCAGCAGCCAAGATACGATGGGACAGGGGAGAGAAAAACTGTTTTTT. This encodes CASSQDTMGQGREKLFF.

The chain couples TRBV25-1 to TRBJ2-1, with 10 bases lining up with TRBD2. The trim removed 1 base at V and 8 bases at J, leaving 8 bases unmatched. The CDR3 is 16 residues long. In germline, CDR1 is MGHDK, CDR2 SYGVNS. CDR3 nucleotides: TGTGCCAGCAGTGAATGGGAAAGCGGGAGGGAGTATGAGCAGTTCTTC. Protein: CASSEWESGREYEQFF.

The V call is TRBV2, the J call TRBJ2-1, with 9 positions matching TRBD1. This CDR3 comprises 15 residues. Germline lookup yields CDR1 SNHLY and CDR2 FYNNEI. Unmatched junction bases numbered 8, after V lost 3 bases and J lost 8 bases. CDR3 nucleotides: TGTGCCAGCAGTGACTTGGGACAGGGTCAAGATGAGCAGTTCTTC. Its translation: CASSDLGQGQDEQFF. The whole variable domain, filled in from reference TRBV2 and TRBJ2-1, reads EPEVTQTPSHQVTQMGQEVILRCVPISNHLYFYWYRQILGQKVEFLVSFYNNEISEKSEIFDDQFSVERPDGSNFTLKIRSTKLEDSAMYFCASSDLGQGQDEQFFGPGTRLTVL.

The V gene is TRBV5-1, the J gene TRBJ2-3; TRBD1 aligns across 8 bases. Germline CDR1 SGHRS, CDR2 YFSETQ. Trimming took 4 bases from V and 4 from J; bases not matched to a gene: 8. The CDR3 totals 15 residues. The CDR3 sequence is CASSPPTGESDTQYF. The CDR3 DNA follows: TGCGCCAGCAGCCCCCCGACAGGGGAGTCAGATACGCAGTATTTT.

This chain links TRBV2 with TRBJ2-7, with a possible D match to TRBD1 (6 bases). CDR1 is SNHLY and CDR2 is FYNNEI in the germline V gene. This CDR3 is built from 12 residues. Trimming removed 9 bases at V and 3 bases at J, with 12 bases between. In nucleotides, the CDR3 is TGTGCCAGAAGGACAGTAAACTACGAGCAGTACTTC. It is translated as CARRTVNYEQYF.

J is TRBJ1-2 and V is TRBV5-1, with TRBD1 matching 9 bases. Germline-derived CDR1 and CDR2 are SGHRS and YFSETQ. Trimming took 1 base from V and 6 from J; bases not matched to a gene: 7. The CDR3 runs 15 residues. The CDR3 region is CASSLPGQGSDGYTF. The CDR3 DNA reads as TGCGCCAGCAGCTTGCCAGGACAGGGGAGTGATGGCTACACCTTC.

The V call is TRBV19, the J call TRBJ2-1; 13 nucleotides line up with TRBD2. CDR3 length: 15 residues. The V segment lost 7 bases and the J segment 4 bases; nucleotides outside the gene matches: 4. Germline CDR1 is LNHDA and CDR2 is SQIVND (reference sequence). Here the CDR3 reads CASTPGLAGYNEQFF. CDR3 bases: TGTGCCAGTACCCCGGGACTAGCGGGGTACAATGAGCAGTTCTTC.

The chain recombines TRBV6-5 with TRBJ2-3, with D possibly matching TRBD2 (5 bases). Germline CDR1 MNHEY, CDR2 SVGAGI. The CDR3 is 12 amino acids. Trimming pared 7 bases from V and 1 base from J, leaving 6 bases between. The CDR3 loop is CASKEGTDTQYF. DNA of the CDR3: TGTGCCAGCAAGGAGGGCACAGATACGCAGTATTTT.

The chain employs TRBV14 and TRBJ1-5, with D perhaps TRBD1 (5 bases). V was shortened by 5 bases and J by 5 bases, with 10 bases between the two germline ends. CDR1 SGHDN and CDR2 FVKESK come from the germline V gene. This CDR3 is built from 13 residues. The CDR3: CASSAGLDQPQHF. CDR3 DNA sequence: TGTGCCAGCAGCGCAGGGTTGGATCAGCCCCAGCATTTT. The full variable domain, in which reference TRBV14 and TRBJ1-5 provide the parts outside the CDR3, is EAGVTQFPSHSVIEKGQTVTLRCDPISGHDNLYWYRRVMGKEIKFLLHFVKESKQDESGMPNNRFLAERTGGTYSTLKVQPAELEDSGVYFCASSAGLDQPQHFGDGTRLSIL.

V gene TRBV27 combines with J gene TRBJ2-3; possible D gene TRBD1, 5 bases. Per the germline V gene, CDR1 is MNHEY and CDR2 is SMNVEV (reference sequence). V was clipped by 6 bases and J by 3 bases, with 19 bases between them. The CDR3 sequence is 16 residues long. CDR3 protein: CASSLLQGSGTDTQYF. Here the CDR3 DNA reads TGTGCCAGCAGCTTACTTCAGGGATCCGGAACAGATACGCAGTATTTT.

The V call is TRBV3-1 (or the pseudogene TRBV3-2), the J call TRBJ1-4; 10 nucleotides agree with TRBD1. V gave up 3 bases and J gave up 8 bases; unmatched junction bases: 6. Germline lookup yields CDR1 LGHDT and CDR2 YNNKEL (reference sequence). The CDR3 covers 15 residues. CDR3 nucleotide sequence: TGTGCCAGCAGCCACAGGGACAGGGGAGCGGAAAAACTGTTTTTT. It yields the protein CASSHRDRGAEKLFF.

As concerns this clone: This specimen includes other DNA sequences encoding the same CDR3. J is TRBJ1-4 and V is TRBV2; D gene uncertain. The CDR3 extends over 12 amino acids. The ends were cut back, 2 bases at V and 5 bases at J, with 3 bases in the middle. From germline, CDR1 is SNHLY and CDR2 FYNNEI. Here the CDR3 DNA reads TGTGCCAGCAGTGAACAAAATGAAAAACTGTTTTTT. Translation gives CASSEQNEKLFF.